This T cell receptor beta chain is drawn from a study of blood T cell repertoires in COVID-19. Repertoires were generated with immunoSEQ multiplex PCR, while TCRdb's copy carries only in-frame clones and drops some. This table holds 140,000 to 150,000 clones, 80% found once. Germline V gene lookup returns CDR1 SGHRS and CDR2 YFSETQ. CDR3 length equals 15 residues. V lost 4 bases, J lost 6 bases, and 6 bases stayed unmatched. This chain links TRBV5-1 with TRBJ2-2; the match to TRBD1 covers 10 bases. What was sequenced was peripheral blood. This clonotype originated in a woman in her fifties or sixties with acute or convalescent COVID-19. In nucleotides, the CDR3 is TGCGCCAGCAGCCGGGGACAGGGGTCCGCCGGGGAGCTGTTTTTT. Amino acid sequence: CASSRGQGSAGELFF.